A single sample gave rise to the 22 T cell receptor beta chains below, sequenced in a study of technical replicates of blood from a handful of donors. Some clones are missing from TCRdb's copy, which holds only in-frame ones; the method was immunoSEQ multiplex PCR. The data show more than 65,000 clones, 90% to 95% seen once. Sequencing was done on a sample of T cells isolated from PBMCs. The receptors shown here come from a human donor in good health.

The chain employs TRBV5-1 and TRBJ2-4; no reliable D call. V lost 1 base and J 1 base, leaving 15 bases between the germline ends. The V gene's germline CDR1 is SGHRS and CDR2 YFSETQ. The CDR3 has 17 amino acids. CDR3 protein: CASSLRWVAWAKNIQYF. CDR3 DNA sequence: TGCGCCAGCAGCTTGAGATGGGTAGCCTGGGCCAAAAACATTCAGTACTTC.

The chain joins TRBV15 to TRBJ1-5; D is ambiguous. The CDR3 is 13 amino acids. Per the germline V gene, CDR1 is LNHNV and CDR2 is YYDKDF (reference sequence). V was cut by 6 bases and J by 7 bases, with 13 bases left in between. In DNA form, the CDR3 reads TGTGCCACCAGACGGGGTAAGGACCAGCCCCAGCATTTT. It yields the protein CATRRGKDQPQHF.

J is TRBJ2-7 and V is TRBV10-3, with TRBD1 as a possible D gene (5 bases). Germline CDR1 ENHRY, CDR2 SYGVKD. With 2 bases removed from V and 5 bases from J, the gap between germline ends came to 13 bases. CDR3 size: 14 residues. CDR3 in amino acids: CAISEPRVINEQYF. CDR3 nucleotide sequence: TGTGCCATCAGTGAGCCCAGGGTGATAAACGAGCAGTACTTC.

This chain connects TRBV7-8 to TRBJ1-1; tentatively, D is TRBD1 (6 bases). Trimming stripped 5 bases from V and 10 bases from J, with 17 bases between. The CDR3 is 13 residues long. Germline-derived CDR1 and CDR2 are SGHVS and FQNEAQ. The CDR3 sequence: CASSPNYRVGAFF. In DNA form, the CDR3 reads TGTGCCAGCAGCCCAAACTACAGGGTGGGAGCTTTCTTT.

The chain uses TRBV7-3 and TRBJ1-1; a weak D match, TRBD1 (6 bases). CDR1 and CDR2 from the germline V gene are SGHTA and FQGTGA. The V and J ends lost 6 bases and 3 bases respectively, with 14 bases between them. This CDR3 has 14 amino acids. In DNA form, the CDR3 reads TGTGCCAGCAGGCTAACAGGGCTTGACACTGAAGCTTTCTTT. This translates into CASRLTGLDTEAFF.

This sequence joins TRBV15 and TRBJ1-1, with D possibly TRBD1 on 6 matching bases. Germline-derived CDR1 and CDR2 are LNHNV and YYDKDF (reference sequence). V dropped 0 bases and J dropped 1 base, with 18 bases sitting between them. CDR3 length equals 18 residues. CDR3 bases: TGTGCCACCAGCAGAGATCAGGGCAGGGGTAGACAGAACACTGAAGCTTTCTTT. Translated, it gives CATSRDQGRGRQNTEAFF.

This sequence joins TRBV11-2 and TRBJ2-7, with D tentatively TRBD1 (6 bases). Trimming left V 1 base short and J 1 base short, with 8 bases between. The CDR3 contains 14 residues. Germline assignment: CDR1 SGHAT and CDR2 FQNNGV. The CDR3, as DNA: TGTGCCAGCAGCTTAGGAGGGGGTTCCTACGAGCAGTACTTC. Its translation: CASSLGGGSYEQYF.

The rearrangement joins TRBV25-1 to TRBJ1-1; 7 bases are shared with TRBD1. The CDR3 spans 13 residues. Trimming cost V 2 bases and J 10 bases; bases outside gene matches: 7. The germline CDR1 and CDR2 sequences are MGHDK and SYGVNS. The DNA for the CDR3 is TGTGCCAGCAGTGAAAGAGCCGAGGGGGCAGCTTTCTTT. This gives the protein CASSERAEGAAFF.

This chain uses TRBV7-8 with TRBJ2-7; 11 nucleotides match TRBD2. Germline CDR1 reads SGHVS; CDR2 reads FQNEAQ. Trimming removed 5 bases from V and 3 bases from J; junction bases left unmatched: 6. The length of the CDR3 is 15 residues. The CDR3 is CASSPRTSGFYEQYF. The CDR3 region has the DNA TGTGCCAGCAGCCCTAGGACTAGCGGGTTCTACGAGCAGTACTTC.

The rearrangement joins TRBV30 to TRBJ2-1, with 12 bases fitting TRBD2. The germline CDR1 and CDR2 sequences are GTSNPN and SVGIG (reference sequence). The CDR3 length is 14 residues. V lost 7 bases to trimming and J lost 4 bases; unmatched junction nucleotides: 5. The CDR3 loop is CALYGTSGYNEQFF. The CDR3 coding sequence is TGTGCCTTATACGGGACTAGCGGGTACAATGAGCAGTTCTTC.

The V call is TRBV23-1, the J call TRBJ1-5; D unclear. TRBV23-1 is flagged as an ORF with uncertain function. V lost 10 bases and J 4 bases, leaving 14 bases between the germline ends. The CDR3 is 13 amino acids. The CDR3 sequence: CAIYSGLNQPQHF. The CDR3 nucleotides read TGCGCCATCTACAGCGGGTTAAATCAGCCCCAGCATTTT.

This chain uses TRBV5-5 with TRBJ1-2; possible D gene TRBD1, 6 bases. CDR3 length: 17 residues. Germline V CDR1 and CDR2: SGHKS, YYEKEE (reference sequence). Trimming took off 4 bases at V and 2 bases at J, with 21 bases between the two ends. The CDR3, as DNA: TGTGCCAGCAGCGTGGATCCGGGACACCACGCGAACTATGGCTACACCTTC. Protein sequence: CASSVDPGHHANYGYTF.

The chain combines TRBV9 with TRBJ2-7; no definite D call. The germline V gene has CDR1 SGDLS and CDR2 YYNGEE. The V gene lost 2 bases and the J gene lost 4 bases, with 16 bases spanning the gap. This CDR3 contains 15 residues. In DNA form, the CDR3 reads TGTGCCAGCAGCGTCGGTCTCCCCTCCCGATACGAGCAGTACTTC. Amino acid sequence: CASSVGLPSRYEQYF.

This clone was seen just once. The chain combines TRBV30 with TRBJ1-1; D uncertain. Between the trimmed V and J ends, which lost 0 bases and 0 bases, there was a span of 8 bases. Per the germline V gene, CDR1 is GTSNPN and CDR2 is SVGIG (reference sequence). CDR3 size: 14 residues. The CDR3 sequence is CAWSVRGMNTEAFF. As DNA, the CDR3 is TGTGCCTGGAGTGTACGAGGAATGAACACTGAAGCTTTCTTT.

The rearrangement uses TRBV7-9 and TRBJ1-2, with D hard to call. Trimming pared 0 bases from V and 1 base from J, leaving 6 bases between. Germline CDR1 and CDR2: SEHNR and FQNEAQ (reference sequence). The CDR3 contains 14 residues. The CDR3 DNA reads as TGTGCCAGCAGCTTAGCGCTGAGTAACTATGGCTACACCTTC. Translating it yields CASSLALSNYGYTF.

This clone was recorded a few times. V and J are TRBV27 and TRBJ1-1; TRBD1 might be the D (6 bases). The CDR3 is made up of 13 amino acids. Looked up from germline, CDR1 is MNHEY and CDR2 is SMNVEV (reference sequence). With 4 bases removed from V and 1 base from J, the gap between germline ends came to 7 bases. The CDR3 DNA reads as TGTGCCAGCAGTTACAGGGCGAACACTGAAGCTTTCTTT. This sequence encodes CASSYRANTEAFF.

V usage is TRBV7-9 and J usage is TRBJ1-3; D is unresolved. Deletions cut 7 bases from V and 6 bases from J, with 19 bases between. CDR1 is SEHNR and CDR2 is FQNEAQ in the germline V gene (reference sequence). The CDR3 is 15 amino acids. DNA for the CDR3: TGTGCCAGCATCAACGGCTGGGTGGCGGAAAACACCATATATTTT. Translated: CASINGWVAENTIYF.

This clone is a singleton in its sample. The chain couples TRBV11-2 to TRBJ2-7; possibly TRBD2 for D (6 bases). This CDR3 comprises 18 residues. Germline CDR1 SGHAT, CDR2 FQNNGV. Trimming pared 5 bases from V and 2 bases from J, leaving 25 bases between. The CDR3 sequence: CASSRSFLYSRDAYEQYF. The CDR3, as DNA: TGTGCCAGCAGCAGAAGCTTCCTCTATTCGCGGGACGCCTACGAGCAGTACTTC.

This sequence joins TRBV30 and TRBJ2-1; 7 bases agree with TRBD2. Germline CDR1 GTSNPN, CDR2 SVGIG (reference sequence). The CDR3 has 16 amino acids. V was pared by 3 bases and J by 4 bases, with 12 bases of the junction left unmatched. The CDR3 nucleotides are TGTGCCTGGAGGCGCCGGAAGGGAGCGGGGTACAATGAGCAGTTCTTC. Encoded protein: CAWRRRKGAGYNEQFF.

The V and J genes are TRBV29-1 and TRBJ1-2; D is perhaps TRBD1 (6 bases). Germline V gives CDR1 SQVTM, CDR2 ANQGSEA. The V end lost 6 bases, the J end lost 2 bases, and 7 bases lay between the germline ends. The CDR3 runs to 11 residues. CDR3 residues: CSVGQNYGYTF. In nucleotides, the CDR3 is TGCAGCGTCGGACAGAACTATGGCTACACCTTC.

In nucleotides, the CDR3 is TGTGCCATCAGTGAGACGACTAGCGGGAGCTACGAGCAGTACTTC. It specifies CAISETTSGSYEQYF. The chain recombines TRBV10-3 with TRBJ2-7, with TRBD2 matching over 12 bases. CDR3 length equals 15 residues. V was pared by 2 bases and J by 3 bases, with 2 bases of the junction left unmatched. CDR1 and CDR2 from the germline V gene are ENHRY and SYGVKD.

The chain joins TRBV27 to TRBJ1-5, with D possibly matching TRBD1 (6 bases). V dropped 5 bases and J dropped 5 bases, with 10 bases sitting between them. Germline V lookup: CDR1 MNHEY, CDR2 SMNVEV (reference sequence). The CDR3 has 13 amino acids. CDR3 sequence (DNA): TGTGCCAGCAGTACCTACAGGGATCAGCCCCAGCATTTT. Translated, it gives CASSTYRDQPQHF.